The next 10 T cell receptor beta chains were all read from a single sample in a study of blood T cells in healthy people across ages. A second about 6 to 12 cycle PCR used barcoded and J-beta primers. TCRdb re-analysed the 5' RACE reads in MiXCR, keeping a single row per CDR3 protein. The sample holds roughly 800,000 distinct CDR3 sequences, roughly 64% seen once. The sample was blood. The receptors were gathered from a man aged 30-40 years in good health.

The rearrangement uses TRBV15 and TRBJ2-4; possibly TRBD1 or TRBD2 for D (5 bases each). CDR1 and CDR2 from the germline V gene are LNHNV and YYDKDF (reference sequence). The CDR3 is 20 amino acids. The germline V and J ends were trimmed by 4 bases and 0 bases, with 25 bases remaining between them. CDR3 sequence (DNA): TGTGCCACCAGCAAACGACCCCGGGACGGTGAAAGACTAGCCAAAAACATTCAGTACTTC. It is translated as CATSKRPRDGERLAKNIQYF. The full variable domain, rest sourced from reference TRBV15 and TRBJ2-4, is DAMVIQNPRYQVTQFGKPVTLSCSQTLNHNVMYWYQQKSSQAPKLLFHYYDKDFNNEADTPDNFQSRRPNTSFCFLDIRSPGLGDTAMYLCATSKRPRDGERLAKNIQYFGAGTRLSVL.

The chain couples TRBV7-2 to TRBJ2-5; 12 positions match TRBD2. Germline CDR1 reads SGHTA; CDR2 reads FQGNSA. The CDR3 runs 18 residues. Losses at the gene ends were 3 bases for V and 11 bases for J; bases not matched to a gene: 19. The CDR3 reads CASSFPASGRGTYNEQYF. As DNA, the CDR3 is TGTGCCAGCAGCTTTCCCGCTAGCGGGAGGGGGACCTACAATGAGCAGTACTTC.

The chain is built from TRBV6-6 and TRBJ2-1; no clear D. Trimming took 0 bases from V and 8 from J, leaving 17 bases between them. Germline V lookup: CDR1 MNHNY, CDR2 SVGAGI (reference sequence). The CDR3 is 16 amino acids. This CDR3 reads CASSYSKLQLRYEQFF. CDR3 sequence (DNA): TGTGCCAGCAGTTACTCCAAATTACAGCTTAGGTATGAGCAGTTCTTC.

There are a few counts of this clonotype. The chain combines TRBV4-2 with TRBJ2-5; tentatively, D is TRBD1 (6 bases). Trimming shortened V by 8 bases and J by 2 bases, and 12 bases separated the two germline ends. CDR1 LGHNA and CDR2 YNFKEQ come from the germline V gene. The CDR3 has 13 amino acids. The CDR3 region is CASAQGRQETQYF. The CDR3 DNA reads as TGTGCCAGCGCACAGGGTAGGCAAGAGACCCAGTACTTC.

This clonotype occurred once. The gene calls are TRBV7-9 and TRBJ2-6, with 11 positions matching TRBD1. The CDR3 length is 20 residues. V lost 5 bases and J lost 2; bases outside the gene matches: 14. Germline V lookup: CDR1 SEHNR, CDR2 FQNEAQ (reference sequence). CDR3 residues: CASSPWTGGSMGPGANVLTF. DNA for the CDR3: TGTGCCAGCAGCCCGTGGACAGGGGGCTCTATGGGGCCTGGGGCCAACGTCCTGACTTTC.

To note about this clonotype: An end of the junction differs from the germline gene, which may be a read error. The chain has TRBV10-3 and TRBJ2-1; weak D call: TRBD2 (6 bases). This CDR3 is built from 15 residues. CDR1 is ENHRY, CDR2 SYGVKD, per germline. CDR3 loop: CAISEGGGPADEQFF. The DNA for the CDR3 is TGTGCCATCAGTGAGGGGGGAGGTCCAGCAGATGAGCAGTTTTTC.

The genes are TRBV9 and TRBJ2-1; D is ambiguous. V lost 7 bases to trimming and J lost 0 bases, with 14 bases between them. Germline V gives CDR1 SGDLS, CDR2 YYNGEE. This CDR3 is 15 amino acids long. The CDR3 here is CASGLNQISYNEQFF. The CDR3 DNA follows: TGTGCCAGCGGGTTGAATCAGATCTCCTACAATGAGCAGTTCTTC.

In its sample, this clonotype was seen a few times. The gene calls are TRBV7-9 and TRBJ1-2; D gene unclear. Germline lookup yields CDR1 SEHNR and CDR2 FQNEAQ (reference sequence). Between the trimmed V and J ends, which lost 2 bases and 8 bases, there was a span of 15 bases. This CDR3 has 14 residues. CDR3: CASSLISLAYGYTF. CDR3 sequence (DNA): TGTGCCAGCAGCTTAATATCTTTGGCCTACGGCTACACCTTC.

This clonotype turned up a few times. The rearrangement links TRBV5-6 to TRBJ2-5; unclear D gene. V was pared by 4 bases and J by 4 bases, with 17 bases between. This CDR3 is built from 15 residues. The germline CDR1 and CDR2 sequences are SGHDT and YYEEEE. The CDR3 nucleotides read TGTGCCAGCAGCCTACTGCTTCGCCCGGGAGAGACCCAGTACTTC. This encodes CASSLLLRPGETQYF.

This clonotype showed up many times. The V and J genes are TRBV29-1 and TRBJ1-6; a weak D match, TRBD1 (6 bases). CDR1 and CDR2 (germline): SQVTM, ANQGSEA. CDR3 length: 13 residues. V lost 4 bases, J lost 8 bases, and 12 bases lay in between. CDR3 sequence: CSVAQGTDSPLHF. The CDR3 DNA sequence: TGCAGCGTTGCGCAGGGGACGGATTCACCCCTCCACTTT. The variable domain in full, with the rest retrieved from reference TRBV29-1 and TRBJ1-6, is SAVISQKPSRDICQRGTSLTIQCQVDSQVTMMFWYRQQPGQSLTLIATANQGSEATYESGFVIDKFPISRPNLTFSTLTVSNMSPEDSSIYLCSVAQGTDSPLHFGNGTRLTVT.